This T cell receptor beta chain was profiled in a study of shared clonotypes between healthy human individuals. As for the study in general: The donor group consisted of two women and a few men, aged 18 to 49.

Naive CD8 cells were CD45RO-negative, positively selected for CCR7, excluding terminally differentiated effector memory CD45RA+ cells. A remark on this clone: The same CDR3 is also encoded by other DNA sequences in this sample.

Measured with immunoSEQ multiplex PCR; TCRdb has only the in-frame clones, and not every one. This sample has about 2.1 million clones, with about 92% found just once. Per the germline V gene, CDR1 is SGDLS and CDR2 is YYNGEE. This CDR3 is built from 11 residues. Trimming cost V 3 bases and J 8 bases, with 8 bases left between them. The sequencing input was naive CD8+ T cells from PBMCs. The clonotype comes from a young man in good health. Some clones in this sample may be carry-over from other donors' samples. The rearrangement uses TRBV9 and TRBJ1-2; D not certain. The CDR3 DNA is TGTGCCAGCAGCGGCAGAGGAGGCTACACCTTC. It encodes CASSGRGGYTF.